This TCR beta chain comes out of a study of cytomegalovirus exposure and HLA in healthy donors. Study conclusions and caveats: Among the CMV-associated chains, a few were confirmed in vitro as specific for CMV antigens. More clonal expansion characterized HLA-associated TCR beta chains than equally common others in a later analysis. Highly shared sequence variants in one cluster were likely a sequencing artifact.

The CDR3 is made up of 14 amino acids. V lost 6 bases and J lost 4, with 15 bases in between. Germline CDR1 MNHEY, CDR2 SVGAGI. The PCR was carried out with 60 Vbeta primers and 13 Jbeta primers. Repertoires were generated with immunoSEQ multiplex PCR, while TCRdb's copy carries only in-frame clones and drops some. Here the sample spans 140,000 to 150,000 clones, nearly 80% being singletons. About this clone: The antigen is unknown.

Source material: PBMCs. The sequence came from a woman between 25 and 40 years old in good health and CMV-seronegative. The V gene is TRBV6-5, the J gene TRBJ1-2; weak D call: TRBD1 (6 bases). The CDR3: CASRPTLGGYGYTF. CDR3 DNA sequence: TGTGCCAGCAGGCCTACATTAGGGGGCTATGGCTACACCTTC.